This is a list of T cell receptor beta chains from one sample in a study of cytotoxic CD8 clonotypes in ibrutinib-treated CLL. The method was immunoSEQ multiplex PCR; TCRdb's version includes in-frame clones alone and lacks a portion of them. The repertoire consists of a few hundred thousand clones, with about 61% occurring once and the leading ten covering about 6.7%. The sample consisted of PBMCs, taken after 36 months of ibrutinib treatment. The receptors were sampled from a human donor with chronic lymphocytic leukemia. The CDR3 runs from the conserved cysteine through the conserved F or W. D genes are given only for firm matches. A clone size is listed for some rows: how often the clone was seen (once, few, many), or a class if it is expanded.

>TRBJ2-5|few|TRBD2|TRBV11-2
CASSLMGSGVWGETQYF
TGTGCCAGCAGCTTAATGGGTAGCGGGGTTTGGGGAGAGACCCAGTACTTC
>TRBJ2-3|-|-|TRBV25-1
CASSTVRATDTQYF
TGTGCCAGCAGTACAGTCCGAGCCACAGATACGCAGTATTTT
>TRBJ2-7|few|-|TRBV5-1
CASSRDSPYEQYF
TGCGCCAGCAGCCGGGACTCGCCCTACGAGCAGTACTTC
>TRBJ2-2|-|TRBD1|TRBV5-4
CASSTLGQVAGELFF
TGTGCCAGCAGCACATTGGGACAGGTCGCCGGGGAGCTGTTTTTT
>TRBJ1-2|few|-|TRBV6-6
CASSYSFERGYTF
TGTGCCAGCAGTTACTCCTTCGAGAGGGGCTACACCTTC
>TRBJ2-1|few|-|TRBV5-1
CASSTDSRNEQFF
TGCGCCAGCAGCACCGACAGTCGCAATGAGCAGTTCTTC
>TRBJ2-7|-|-|TRBV7-8
CASSPGVGTYEQYF
TGTGCCAGCAGTCCCGGAGTTGGAACCTACGAGCAGTACTTC
>TRBJ2-3|few|-|TRBV18
CASSPATSSPFRNTDTQYF
TGTGCCAGCTCACCAGCAACCTCCTCTCCCTTCAGAAACACAGATACGCAGTATTTT
>TRBJ2-7|once|-|TRBV7-2
CASSLRGLEQYF
TGTGCCAGCAGCTTACGAGGGCTCGAGCAGTACTTC
>TRBJ1-2|-|-|TRBV6-5
CASSYSEAGLGGYTF
TGTGCCAGCAGTTACTCGGAGGCAGGGTTGGGTGGCTACACCTTC
>TRBJ1-2|-|-|TRBV13
CASSLGRGNSYGYTF
TGTGCCAGCAGCTTAGGCCGAGGCAATAGCTATGGCTACACCTTC
>TRBJ1-3|-|-|TRBV11-2
CASSLVGGPASGNTIYF
TGTGCCAGCAGCTTAGTTGGGGGTCCTGCCTCTGGAAACACCATATATTTT
>TRBJ2-3|-|TRBD2|TRBV2
CASSWSGGPLSSTDTQYF
TGTGCCAGCAGTTGGAGCGGGGGGCCCCTCAGTAGCACAGATACGCAGTATTTT
>TRBJ2-5|-|TRBD2|TRBV11-3
CASSSGGRETQYF
TGTGCCAGCAGCTCGGGGGGTCGGGAGACCCAGTACTTC
>TRBJ1-4|-|TRBD1|TRBV4-1
CASSQDGTGVREKLFF
TGCGCCAGCAGCCAGGACGGGACAGGGGTAAGAGAAAAACTGTTTTTT
>TRBJ2-7|-|TRBD1|TRBV14
CASSQRTGGDEQYF
TGTGCCAGCAGCCAACGGACAGGGGGCGACGAGCAGTACTTC
>TRBJ1-5|-|-|TRBV6-1
CASSVVPYNQPQHF
TGTGCCAGCAGTGTAGTACCGTACAATCAGCCCCAGCATTTT
>TRBJ2-2|-|-|TRBV5-1
CASSITSPGELFF
TGCGCCAGCAGCATAACTAGTCCCGGGGAGCTGTTTTTT
>TRBJ2-3|-|-|TRBV18
CASSDRNGGWTDTQYF
TGTGCCAGCTCAGACCGTAATGGGGGATGGACAGATACGCAGTATTTT
>TRBJ2-7|-|TRBD1|TRBV18
CASTRTGNSYEQYF
TGTGCCAGCACTCGGACAGGGAACTCCTACGAGCAGTACTTC
>TRBJ2-5|once|-|TRBV25-1
CASSAPGQLETQYF
TGTGCCAGCAGTGCCCCAGGACAGCTGGAGACCCAGTACTTC
>TRBJ2-2|-|TRBD1|TRBV11-2
CASSPGQGYTGELFF
TGTGCCAGCAGCCCGGGACAGGGATACACCGGGGAGCTGTTTTTT
>TRBJ1-3|few|TRBD1|TRBV10-1
CASSESTGIGNTIYF
TGCGCCAGCAGTGAGTCGACAGGGATCGGAAACACCATATATTTT
>TRBJ2-2|once|-|TRBV6-4
CASSVWGNDRELFF
TGTGCCAGCAGTGTGTGGGGAAATGACCGGGAGCTGTTTTTT
>TRBJ1-2|-|-|TRBV5-1
CASSLGYLGSGYTF
TGCGCCAGCAGCTTAGGTTACCTCGGCTCTGGCTACACCTTC
>TRBJ2-7|-|-|TRBV7-3
CASSFPAGGSYEQYF
TGTGCCAGCAGCTTTCCGGCCGGGGGATCCTACGAGCAGTACTTC
>TRBJ2-7|once|TRBD1|TRBV25-1
CASSNLRGPLLRQYF
TGTGCCAGCAGTAACCTCAGGGGGCCTCTCCTCAGGCAGTACTTC
>TRBJ2-7|-|-|TRBV10-3
CAIRNGIDEQYF
TGTGCCATCAGGAATGGGATCGACGAGCAGTACTTC
>TRBJ2-7|few|TRBD1|TRBV13
CASSLGQGGEQYF
TGTGCCAGCAGCTTGGGACAGGGCGGCGAGCAGTACTTC
>TRBJ2-7|-|TRBD2|TRBV27
CASTASGGSYEQYF
TGTGCCAGCACGGCGTCGGGGGGCTCCTACGAGCAGTACTTC
>TRBJ2-7|-|-|TRBV6-5
CASSYGSGSYEQYF
TGTGCCAGCAGTTACGGATCCGGGAGCTACGAGCAGTACTTC
>TRBJ2-7|-|-|TRBV13
CASSLGHEQYF
TGTGCCAGCAGCCTAGGACACGAGCAGTACTTC
>TRBJ2-5|-|TRBD1|TRBV2
CASRAGGQETQYF
TGTGCCAGCAGGGCAGGGGGCCAAGAGACCCAGTACTTC
>TRBJ2-7|-|-|TRBV28
CASSLKPGTAYEQYF
TGTGCCAGCAGTCTCAAGCCCGGGACCGCCTACGAGCAGTACTTC
>TRBJ2-3|-|TRBD1|TRBV7-8
CASSLGTGLDTQYF
TGTGCCAGCAGCTTAGGGACAGGGTTGGATACGCAGTATTTT
>TRBJ1-1|-|-|TRBV11-1
CASSLLAEAFF
TGTGCCAGCAGCTTACTTGCTGAAGCTTTCTTT
>TRBJ2-5|-|TRBD2|TRBV9
CASSFLAGGQETQYF
TGTGCCAGCAGCTTCTTAGCGGGGGGGCAAGAGACCCAGTACTTC
>TRBJ1-4|few|-|TRBV20-1
CSARVVEKLFF
TGCAGTGCTAGAGTCGTGGAAAAACTGTTTTTT
>TRBJ1-1|-|TRBD1|TRBV7-6
CASSLGRGLEGTEAFF
TGTGCCAGCAGCTTAGGCAGGGGGCTTGAGGGCACTGAAGCTTTCTTT
>TRBJ1-1|few|TRBD1|TRBV27
CASRSTGAYTEAFF
TGTGCCAGCAGGTCGACAGGGGCGTACACTGAAGCTTTCTTT
>TRBJ2-7|-|TRBD1|TRBV7-2
CASSPRGYEQYF
TGTGCCAGCAGTCCCAGGGGGTACGAGCAGTACTTC
>TRBJ2-1|-|-|TRBV11-2
CASSSLGVGNEQFF
TGTGCCAGCAGCTCTCTGGGAGTGGGCAATGAGCAGTTCTTC
>TRBJ2-1|few|TRBD1|TRBV19
CASSPETGGKQFF
TGTGCCAGTAGTCCGGAAACAGGGGGCAAGCAGTTCTTC
>TRBJ2-3|-|-|TRBV7-9
CASSSGPPSTDTQYF
TGTGCCAGCAGCTCGGGACCCCCTAGCACAGATACGCAGTATTTT
>TRBJ2-1|-|-|TRBV29-1
CSVSDRPTYNEQFF
TGCAGCGTTTCAGACAGGCCAACCTACAATGAGCAGTTCTTC
>TRBJ2-2|-|-|TRBV28
CASSDGNLGTGELFF
TGTGCCAGCAGTGACGGCAACTTGGGCACCGGGGAGCTGTTTTTT
>TRBJ2-1|-|TRBD2|TRBV19
CASSWRGGPVEQFF
TGTGCCAGTAGCTGGCGGGGGGGCCCGGTGGAGCAGTTCTTC
>TRBJ2-5|-|-|TRBV7-2
CASSFEGVGETQYF
TGTGCCAGCAGCTTCGAGGGAGTGGGAGAGACCCAGTACTTC
>TRBJ2-1|once|TRBD2|TRBV27
CASSWTSGTHEQFF
TGTGCCAGCAGTTGGACTAGCGGGACCCATGAGCAGTTCTTC
>TRBJ2-5|-|-|TRBV6-6
CASEPLREQRTQYF
TGTGCCAGCGAACCACTCAGGGAGCAAAGGACCCAGTACTTC